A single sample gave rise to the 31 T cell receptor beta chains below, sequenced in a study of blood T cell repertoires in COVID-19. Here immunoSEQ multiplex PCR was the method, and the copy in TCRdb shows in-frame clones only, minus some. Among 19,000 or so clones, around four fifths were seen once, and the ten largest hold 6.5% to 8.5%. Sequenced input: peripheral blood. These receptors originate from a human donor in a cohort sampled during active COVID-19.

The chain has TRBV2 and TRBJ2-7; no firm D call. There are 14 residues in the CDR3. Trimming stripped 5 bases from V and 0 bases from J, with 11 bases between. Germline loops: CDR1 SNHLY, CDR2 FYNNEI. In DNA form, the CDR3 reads TGTGCCAGCAGTCCCCGCGTTCTCTCCTACGAGCAGTACTTC. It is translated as CASSPRVLSYEQYF.

This CDR3 reads CASSPQTGGAREQYF. The CDR3 region has the DNA TGTGCCAGCAGCCCCCAGACAGGGGGCGCGAGGGAGCAGTACTTC. This chain uses TRBV11-2 with TRBJ2-7; 10 bases match TRBD1. The CDR3 spans 15 residues. From germline, CDR1 is SGHAT and CDR2 FQNNGV. Germline trimming cut 5 bases from V and 7 bases from J; bases unmatched to any gene: 11.

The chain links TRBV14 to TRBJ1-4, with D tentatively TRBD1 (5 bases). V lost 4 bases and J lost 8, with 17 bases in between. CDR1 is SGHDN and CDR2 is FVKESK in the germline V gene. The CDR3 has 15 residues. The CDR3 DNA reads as TGTGCCAGCAGCCCGCTAGGACAAAACGGGGAAAAACTGTTTTTT. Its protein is CASSPLGQNGEKLFF.

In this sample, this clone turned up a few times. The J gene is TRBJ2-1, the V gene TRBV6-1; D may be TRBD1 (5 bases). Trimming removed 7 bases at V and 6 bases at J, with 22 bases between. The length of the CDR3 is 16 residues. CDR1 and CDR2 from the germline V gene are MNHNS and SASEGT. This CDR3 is CASTDPRRVGGNEQFF. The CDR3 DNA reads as TGTGCCAGCACTGACCCCCGCAGGGTAGGTGGCAATGAGCAGTTCTTC.

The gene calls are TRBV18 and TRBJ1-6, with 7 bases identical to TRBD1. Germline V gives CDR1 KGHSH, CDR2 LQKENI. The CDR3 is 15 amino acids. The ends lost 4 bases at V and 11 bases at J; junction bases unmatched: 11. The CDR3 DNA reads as TGTGCCAGCTCACAGGAACAGGGGAAGAGGCCACCCCTCCACTTT. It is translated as CASSQEQGKRPPLHF.

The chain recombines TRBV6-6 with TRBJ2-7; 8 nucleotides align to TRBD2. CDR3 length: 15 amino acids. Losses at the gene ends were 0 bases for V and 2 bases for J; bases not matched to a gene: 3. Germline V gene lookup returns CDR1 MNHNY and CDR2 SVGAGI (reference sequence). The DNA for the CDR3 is TGTGCCAGCAGTTACTCACGGGGGGGCCCCTACGAGCAGTACTTC. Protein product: CASSYSRGGPYEQYF.

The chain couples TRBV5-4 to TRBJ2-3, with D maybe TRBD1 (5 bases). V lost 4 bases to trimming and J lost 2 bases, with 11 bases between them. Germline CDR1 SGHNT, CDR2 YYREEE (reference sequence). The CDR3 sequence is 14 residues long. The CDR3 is CASSLGHYTDTQYF. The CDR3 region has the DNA TGTGCCAGCAGCCTAGGACACTACACAGATACGCAGTATTTT.

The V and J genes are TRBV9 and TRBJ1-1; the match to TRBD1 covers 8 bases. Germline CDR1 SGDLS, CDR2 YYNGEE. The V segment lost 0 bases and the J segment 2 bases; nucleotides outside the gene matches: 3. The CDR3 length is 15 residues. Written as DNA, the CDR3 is TGTGCCAGCAGCGTAGGAGGACAGGGAAACACTGAAGCTTTCTTT. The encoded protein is CASSVGGQGNTEAFF.

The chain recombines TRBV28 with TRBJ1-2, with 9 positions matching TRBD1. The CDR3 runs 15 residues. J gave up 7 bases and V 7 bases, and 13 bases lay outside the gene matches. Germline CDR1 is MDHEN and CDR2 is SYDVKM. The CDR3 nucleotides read TGTGCCAGCAAAAAAGGGCAAAACAGGGGGCCTGGCTACACCTTC. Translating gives CASKKGQNRGPGYTF.

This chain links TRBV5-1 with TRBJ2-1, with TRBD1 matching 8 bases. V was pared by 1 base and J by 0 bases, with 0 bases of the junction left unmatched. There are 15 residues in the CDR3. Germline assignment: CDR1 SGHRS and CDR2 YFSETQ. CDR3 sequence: CASSLTGGSYNEQFF. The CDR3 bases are TGCGCCAGCAGCTTGACAGGGGGCTCCTACAATGAGCAGTTCTTC.

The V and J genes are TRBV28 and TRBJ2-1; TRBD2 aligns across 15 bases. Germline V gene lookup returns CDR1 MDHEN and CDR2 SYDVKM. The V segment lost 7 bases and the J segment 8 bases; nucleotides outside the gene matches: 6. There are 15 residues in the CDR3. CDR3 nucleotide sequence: TGTGCCAGCACCCAGGGACTAGCGGGGGGTTATGAGCAGTTCTTC. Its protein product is CASTQGLAGGYEQFF.

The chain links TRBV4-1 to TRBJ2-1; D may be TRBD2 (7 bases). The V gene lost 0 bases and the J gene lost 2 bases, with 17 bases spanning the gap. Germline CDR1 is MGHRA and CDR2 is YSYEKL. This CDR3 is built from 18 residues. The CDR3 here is CASSQEARRGGAYNEQFF. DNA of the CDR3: TGCGCCAGCAGCCAAGAAGCACGAAGGGGGGGCGCCTACAATGAGCAGTTCTTC.

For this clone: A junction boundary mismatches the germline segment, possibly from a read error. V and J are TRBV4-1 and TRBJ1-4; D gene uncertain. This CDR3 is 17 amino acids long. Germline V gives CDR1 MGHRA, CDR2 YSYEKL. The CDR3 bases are TGCGCCAGCAGGCAAGACCCTTTCGGGAGCGCTAATGAAAAACTGTTTTTT. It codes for CASRQDPFGSANEKLFF.

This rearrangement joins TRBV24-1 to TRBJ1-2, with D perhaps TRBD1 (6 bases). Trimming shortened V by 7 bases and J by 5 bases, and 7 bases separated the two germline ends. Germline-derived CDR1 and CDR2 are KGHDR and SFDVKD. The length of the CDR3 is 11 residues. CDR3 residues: CATRQGYGYTF. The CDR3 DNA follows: TGTGCCACCAGGCAGGGGTATGGCTACACCTTC.

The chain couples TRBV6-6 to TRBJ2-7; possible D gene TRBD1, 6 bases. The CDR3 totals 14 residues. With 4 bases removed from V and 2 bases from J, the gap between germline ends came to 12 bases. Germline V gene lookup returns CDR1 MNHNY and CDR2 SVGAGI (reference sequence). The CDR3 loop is CASSLQGATYEQYF. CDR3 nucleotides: TGTGCCAGCAGTTTACAGGGTGCCACCTACGAGCAGTACTTC.

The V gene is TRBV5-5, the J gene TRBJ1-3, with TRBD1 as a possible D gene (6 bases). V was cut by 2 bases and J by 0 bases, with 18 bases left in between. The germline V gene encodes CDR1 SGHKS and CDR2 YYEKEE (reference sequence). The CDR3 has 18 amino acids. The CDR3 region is CASSLQGPYLISGNTIYF. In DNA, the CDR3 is TGTGCCAGCAGCTTACAGGGTCCCTATCTCATCTCTGGAAACACCATATATTTT.

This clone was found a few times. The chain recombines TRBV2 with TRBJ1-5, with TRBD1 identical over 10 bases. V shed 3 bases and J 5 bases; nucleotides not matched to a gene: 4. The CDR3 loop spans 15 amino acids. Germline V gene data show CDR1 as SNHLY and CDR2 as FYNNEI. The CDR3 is CASSETGGADQPQHF. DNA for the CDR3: TGTGCCAGCAGTGAGACAGGGGGCGCGGATCAGCCCCAGCATTTT.

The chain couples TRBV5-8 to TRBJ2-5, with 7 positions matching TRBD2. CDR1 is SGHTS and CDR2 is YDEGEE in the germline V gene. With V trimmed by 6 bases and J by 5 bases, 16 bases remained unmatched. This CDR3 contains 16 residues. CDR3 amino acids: CASTSFGLDVGETQYF. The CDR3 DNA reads TGTGCCAGCACCTCTTTCGGACTAGACGTTGGCGAGACCCAGTACTTC.

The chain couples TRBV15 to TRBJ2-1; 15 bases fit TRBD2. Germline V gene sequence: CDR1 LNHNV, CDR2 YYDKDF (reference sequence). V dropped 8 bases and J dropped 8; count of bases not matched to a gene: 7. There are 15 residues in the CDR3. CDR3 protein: CATAAGTSGGYEQFF. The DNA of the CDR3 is TGTGCCACCGCGGCCGGGACTAGCGGGGGGTATGAGCAGTTCTTC. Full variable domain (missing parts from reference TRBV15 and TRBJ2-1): DAMVIQNPRYQVTQFGKPVTLSCSQTLNHNVMYWYQQKSSQAPKLLFHYYDKDFNNEADTPDNFQSRRPNTSFCFLDIRSPGLGDTAMYLCATAAGTSGGYEQFFGPGTRLTVL.

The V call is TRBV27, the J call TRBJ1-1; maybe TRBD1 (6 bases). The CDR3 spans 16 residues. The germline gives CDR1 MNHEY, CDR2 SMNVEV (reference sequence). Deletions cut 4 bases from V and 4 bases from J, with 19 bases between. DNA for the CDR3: TGTGCCAGCAGTTCCAATATGCAGGGGTTTCGCACTGAAGCTTTCTTT. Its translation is CASSSNMQGFRTEAFF.

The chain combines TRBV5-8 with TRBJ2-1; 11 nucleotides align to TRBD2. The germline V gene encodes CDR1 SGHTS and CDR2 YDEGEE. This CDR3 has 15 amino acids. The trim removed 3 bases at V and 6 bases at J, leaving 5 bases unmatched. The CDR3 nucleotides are TGTGCCAGCAGCTCCGGGACTAGCGGAAGCAATGAGCAGTTCTTC. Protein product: CASSSGTSGSNEQFF.

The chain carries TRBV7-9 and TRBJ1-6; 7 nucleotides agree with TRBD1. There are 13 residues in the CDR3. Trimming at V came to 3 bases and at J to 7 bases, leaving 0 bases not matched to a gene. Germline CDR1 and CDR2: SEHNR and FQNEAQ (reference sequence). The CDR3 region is CASSLDRNSPLHF. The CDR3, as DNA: TGTGCCAGCAGCTTGGACAGGAATTCACCCCTCCACTTT.

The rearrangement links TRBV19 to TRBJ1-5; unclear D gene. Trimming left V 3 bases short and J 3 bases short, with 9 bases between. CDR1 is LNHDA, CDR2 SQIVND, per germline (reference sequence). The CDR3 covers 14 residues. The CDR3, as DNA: TGTGCCAGTAGTATTCCGTTTCCCAATCAGCCCCAGCATTTT. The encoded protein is CASSIPFPNQPQHF.

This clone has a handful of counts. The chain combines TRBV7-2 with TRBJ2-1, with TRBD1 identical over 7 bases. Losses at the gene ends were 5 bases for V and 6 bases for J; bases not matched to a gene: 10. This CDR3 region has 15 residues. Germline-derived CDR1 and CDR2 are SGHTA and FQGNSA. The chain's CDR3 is CASSLRQGPRNEQFF. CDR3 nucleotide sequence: TGTGCCAGCAGCCTTCGACAGGGACCCCGCAATGAGCAGTTCTTC.

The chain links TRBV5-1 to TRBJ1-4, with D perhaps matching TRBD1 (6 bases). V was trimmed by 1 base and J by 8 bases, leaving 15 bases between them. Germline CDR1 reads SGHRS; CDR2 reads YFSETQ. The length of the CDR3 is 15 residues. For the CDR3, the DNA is TGCGCCAGCAGCTTGAATCAGGGGACCAAAGAAAAACTGTTTTTT. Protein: CASSLNQGTKEKLFF. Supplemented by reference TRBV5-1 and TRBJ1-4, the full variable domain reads KAGVTQTPRYLIKTRGQQVTLSCSPISGHRSVSWYQQTPGQGLQFLFEYFSETQRNKGNFPGRFSGRQFSNSRSEMNVSTLELGDSALYLCASSLNQGTKEKLFFGSGTQLSVL.

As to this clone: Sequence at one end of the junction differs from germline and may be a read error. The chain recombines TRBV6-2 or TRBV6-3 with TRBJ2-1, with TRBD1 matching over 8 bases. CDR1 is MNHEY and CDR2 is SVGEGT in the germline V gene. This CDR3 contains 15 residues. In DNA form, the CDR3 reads TGTGCCAGCAGTAACTCAGGGGGCCCCCCCAATGAGCAGTTCTTC. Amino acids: CASSNSGGPPNEQFF.

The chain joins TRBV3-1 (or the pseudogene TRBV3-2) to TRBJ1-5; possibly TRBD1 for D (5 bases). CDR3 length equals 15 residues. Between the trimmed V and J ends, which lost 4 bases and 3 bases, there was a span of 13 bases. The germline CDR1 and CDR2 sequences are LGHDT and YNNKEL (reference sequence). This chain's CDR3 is CASSPVSGSNQPQHF. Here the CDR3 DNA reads TGTGCCAGCAGCCCGGTCTCAGGGTCCAATCAGCCCCAGCATTTT.

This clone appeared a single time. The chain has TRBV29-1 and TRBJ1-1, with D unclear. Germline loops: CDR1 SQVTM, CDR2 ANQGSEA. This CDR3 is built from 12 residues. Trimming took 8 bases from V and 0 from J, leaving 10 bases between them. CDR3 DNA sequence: TGCAGCCCAGTCCTTATGAACACTGAAGCTTTCTTT. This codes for CSPVLMNTEAFF.

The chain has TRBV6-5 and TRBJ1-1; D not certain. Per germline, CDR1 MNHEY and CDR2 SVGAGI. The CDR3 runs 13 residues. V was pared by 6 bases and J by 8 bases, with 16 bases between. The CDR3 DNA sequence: TGTGCCAGCAGACCTCCTGGGCGAACCGAAGCTTTCTTT. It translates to CASRPPGRTEAFF.

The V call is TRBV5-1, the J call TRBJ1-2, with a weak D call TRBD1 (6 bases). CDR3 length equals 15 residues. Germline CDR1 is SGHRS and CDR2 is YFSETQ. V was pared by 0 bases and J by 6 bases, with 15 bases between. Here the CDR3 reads CASSLEILQGNGYTF. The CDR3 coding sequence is TGCGCCAGCAGCTTGGAAATTTTACAGGGAAATGGCTACACCTTC.

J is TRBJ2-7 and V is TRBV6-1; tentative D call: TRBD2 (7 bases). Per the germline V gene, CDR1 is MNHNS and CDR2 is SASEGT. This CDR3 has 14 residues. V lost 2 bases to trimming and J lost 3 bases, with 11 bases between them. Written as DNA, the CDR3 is TGTGCCAGCAGTGAAAACGGGGGGCACTACGAGCAGTACTTC. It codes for CASSENGGHYEQYF.